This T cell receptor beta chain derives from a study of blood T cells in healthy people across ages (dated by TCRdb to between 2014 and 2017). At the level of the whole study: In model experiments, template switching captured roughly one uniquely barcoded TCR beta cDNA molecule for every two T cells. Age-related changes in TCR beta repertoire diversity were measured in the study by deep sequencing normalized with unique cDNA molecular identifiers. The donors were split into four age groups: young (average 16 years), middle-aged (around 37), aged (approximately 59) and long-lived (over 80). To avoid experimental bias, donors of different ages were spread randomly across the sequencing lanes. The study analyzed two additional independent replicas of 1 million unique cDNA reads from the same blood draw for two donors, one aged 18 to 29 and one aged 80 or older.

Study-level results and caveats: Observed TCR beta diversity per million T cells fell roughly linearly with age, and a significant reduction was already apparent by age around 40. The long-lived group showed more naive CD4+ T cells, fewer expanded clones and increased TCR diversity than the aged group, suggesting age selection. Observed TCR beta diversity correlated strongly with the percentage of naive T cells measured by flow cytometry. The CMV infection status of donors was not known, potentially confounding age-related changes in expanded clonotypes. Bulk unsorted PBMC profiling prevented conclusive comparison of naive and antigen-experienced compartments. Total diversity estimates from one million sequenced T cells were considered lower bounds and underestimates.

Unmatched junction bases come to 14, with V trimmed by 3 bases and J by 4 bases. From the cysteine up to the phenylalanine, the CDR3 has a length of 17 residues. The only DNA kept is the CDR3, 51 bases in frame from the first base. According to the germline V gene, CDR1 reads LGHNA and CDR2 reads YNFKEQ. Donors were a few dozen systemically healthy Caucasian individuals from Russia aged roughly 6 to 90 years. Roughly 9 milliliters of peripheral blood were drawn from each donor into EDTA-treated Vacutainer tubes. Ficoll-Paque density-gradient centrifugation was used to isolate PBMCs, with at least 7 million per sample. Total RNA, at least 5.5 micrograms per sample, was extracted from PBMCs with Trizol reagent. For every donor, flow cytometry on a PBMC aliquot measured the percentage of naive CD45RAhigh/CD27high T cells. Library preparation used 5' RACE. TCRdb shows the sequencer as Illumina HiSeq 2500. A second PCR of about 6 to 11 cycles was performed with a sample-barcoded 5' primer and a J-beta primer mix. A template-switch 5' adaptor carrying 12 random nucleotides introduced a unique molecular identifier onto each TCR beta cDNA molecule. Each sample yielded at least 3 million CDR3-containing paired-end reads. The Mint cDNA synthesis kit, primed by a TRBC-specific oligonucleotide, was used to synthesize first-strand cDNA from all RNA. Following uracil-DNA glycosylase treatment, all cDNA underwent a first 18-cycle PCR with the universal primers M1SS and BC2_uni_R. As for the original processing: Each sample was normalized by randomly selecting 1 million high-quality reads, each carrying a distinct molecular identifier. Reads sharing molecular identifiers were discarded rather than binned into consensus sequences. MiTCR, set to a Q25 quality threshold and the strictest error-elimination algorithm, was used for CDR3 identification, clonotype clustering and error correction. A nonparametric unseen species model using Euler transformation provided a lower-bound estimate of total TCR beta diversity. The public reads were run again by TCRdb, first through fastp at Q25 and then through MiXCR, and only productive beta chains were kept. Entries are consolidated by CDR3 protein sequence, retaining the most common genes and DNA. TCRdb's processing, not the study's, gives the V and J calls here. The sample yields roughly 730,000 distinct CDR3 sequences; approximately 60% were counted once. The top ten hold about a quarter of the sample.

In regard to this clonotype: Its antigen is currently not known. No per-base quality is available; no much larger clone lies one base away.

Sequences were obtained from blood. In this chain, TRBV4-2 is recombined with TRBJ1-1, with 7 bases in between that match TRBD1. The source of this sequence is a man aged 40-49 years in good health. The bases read TGTGCCAGCAGCCAGGGCGAGACGACAGGGTGGGTCACTGAAGCTTTCTTT. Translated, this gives CASSQGETTGWVTEAFF.